The clone carrying this TCR beta chain was counted between two and nine times. The antigen is unknown. The entry originates in a study of T cells after yellow fever vaccination. UMIs were added to TCR cDNA along with a universal primer site when it was made by 5'RACE template switching. TCRdb analysed the 5' RACE reads with MiXCR anew, one entry per CDR3 protein. There are approximately 250,000 distinct CDR3 sequences in the sample; approximately 6.7% occur only once, and about 0.95% lies in the top ten. The germline gives CDR1 SGHRS, CDR2 YFSETQ. The J segment lost 3 bases and the V segment lost 1 base, leaving 4 bases of the junction unmatched. This CDR3 is built from 14 residues. Study outcomes and limitations: A secondary response was less intense yet reached its peak sooner, at day 5 versus 15. Some clonotypes were seen in both the CD4 and the CD8 compartments. These made up a small share and likely arose from convergent recombination.

The input for sequencing was CD4+ T cells sorted from PBMCs, taken on the day of the yellow fever booster vaccination. V gene TRBV5-1 combines with J gene TRBJ2-7, with 7 bases lining up with TRBD2. The sequence was obtained from a man younger than 45 who received the YFV17D yellow fever vaccine. This CDR3 is CASSLLSGNYEQYF. CDR3 bases: TGCGCCAGCAGCTTGTTAAGCGGGAACTACGAGCAGTACTTC.